Listed below are T cell receptor beta chains from one sample, sequenced in a study of preoperative IRX-2 immunotherapy in early breast cancer. Produced via immunoSEQ multiplex PCR; TCRdb's table is partial and in-frame only. The data contain tens of thousands of clones, 85% to 95% of them singletons. The sample here was tumor tissue, taken after IRX-2 immunotherapy. These receptors were collected from a human donor with breast cancer. CDR3s include the opening cysteine and the closing phenylalanine or tryptophan. The D gene is left open where the match is weak. The size field is filled for only some rows; it gives once, few, many or a size class.

V,J,size,D,CDR3,DNA
TRBV5-1,TRBJ1-1,once,.,CASSPGGPVNTEAFF,TGCGCCAGCAGCCCCGGAGGACCCGTGAACACTGAAGCTTTCTTT
TRBV11-1,TRBJ2-7,.,.,CASTKGGALSYEQYF,TGTGCCAGCACCAAAGGGGGAGCCCTCTCCTACGAGCAGTACTTC
TRBV2,TRBJ1-1,.,TRBD1,CASSEQGALNTEAFF,TGTGCCAGCAGTGAACAGGGGGCCTTAAACACTGAAGCTTTCTTT
TRBV6-5,TRBJ1-2,.,.,CASSSTGYGYTF,TGTGCCAGCAGTTCAACAGGGTATGGCTACACCTTC
TRBV13,TRBJ1-6,.,.,CASSLQANSPLHF,TGTGCCAGCAGCCTCCAGGCTAATTCACCCCTCCACTTT
TRBV29-1,TRBJ2-2,.,.,CSVGGTFGAPGTGELFF,TGCAGCGTTGGGGGGACTTTTGGGGCCCCGGGAACCGGGGAGCTGTTTTTT
TRBV19,TRBJ1-1,.,.,CASSQGYVYASTEAFF,TGTGCCAGTAGTCAGGGGTACGTATATGCCTCCACTGAAGCTTTCTTT
TRBV30,TRBJ2-5,.,.,CAWTQGAETQYF,TGTGCCTGGACCCAGGGTGCCGAGACCCAGTACTTC
TRBV9,TRBJ1-2,.,.,CASSTSGGLRGYTF,TGTGCCAGCAGCACATCTGGGGGGTTGCGTGGCTACACCTTC
TRBV6-6,TRBJ1-2,.,TRBD1,CASSFGQGRDGYTF,TGTGCCAGCAGTTTCGGACAGGGACGAGATGGCTACACCTTC